The 5 T cell receptor beta chains given below trace back to one sample, sequenced in a study of shared clonotypes between healthy human individuals. Assay used: immunoSEQ multiplex PCR; TCRdb lists only in-frame clones, some missing. This sample has 1.5 million to 2.5 million clones, with less than 95% found just once. CD45RO-negative cells were positively selected for CCR7, leaving out terminally differentiated effector memory CD45RA+ cells. Sequenced input: naive CD8+ T cells sorted from blood. These receptors were collected from a man younger than 30 in good health.

The J gene is TRBJ2-1, the V gene TRBV28; maybe TRBD1 (6 bases). Germline CDR1 is MDHEN and CDR2 is SYDVKM. The CDR3 is 15 amino acids. V shed 8 bases and J shed 2 bases, with 16 bases lying between them. The CDR3 DNA sequence: TGTGCCAGCCTCGAGACAGGCGAAACCTACAATGAGCAGTTCTTC. This translates into CASLETGETYNEQFF.

This clone was detected once. The chain couples TRBV19 to TRBJ2-1, with D possibly being TRBD2 (5 bases). Trimming removed 4 bases from V and 2 bases from J, with 9 bases in between. The CDR3 is 14 amino acids. Germline CDR1 LNHDA, CDR2 SQIVND (reference sequence). The CDR3 DNA reads as TGTGCCAGTAGTAAGAGGGCCGCCTACAATGAGCAGTTCTTC. Translated: CASSKRAAYNEQFF.

The chain carries TRBV9 and TRBJ1-5, with TRBD1 matching over 7 bases. The CDR3 covers 15 residues. CDR1 and CDR2 (germline): SGDLS, YYNGEE. With 3 bases clipped from V and 2 bases from J, the junction kept 5 bases outside the gene matches. Here the CDR3 reads CASSETGTGNQPQHF. The DNA of the CDR3 is TGTGCCAGCAGCGAGACCGGGACAGGCAATCAGCCCCAGCATTTT. The full variable domain, with the rest looked up from reference TRBV9 and TRBJ1-5, is DSGVTQTPKHLITATGQRVTLRCSPRSGDLSVYWYQQSLDQGLQFLIQYYNGEERAKGNILERFSAQQFPDLHSELNLSSLELGDSALYFCASSETGTGNQPQHFGDGTRLSIL.

The chain is built from TRBV5-1 and TRBJ1-6; possible D gene TRBD1, 5 bases. This CDR3 contains 16 residues. Germline CDR1 SGHRS, CDR2 YFSETQ. V lost 5 bases and J 3 bases, leaving 15 bases between the germline ends. Here the CDR3 reads CASSQSSGLYNSPLHF. CDR3 in DNA: TGCGCCAGCAGTCAGTCTTCAGGGCTCTATAATTCACCCCTCCACTTT.

The CDR3 is CASSESLSDTQYF. In nucleotides, the CDR3 is TGCGCCAGCAGTGAGTCCCTAAGTGATACGCAGTATTTT. The rearrangement joins TRBV10-1 to TRBJ2-3; no reliable D call. This CDR3 is built from 13 residues. Trimming took off 0 bases at V and 6 bases at J, with 7 bases between the two ends. Germline CDR1 WNHNN, CDR2 SYGVQD (reference sequence).